Below are 22 T cell receptor beta chains sequenced from a single sample in a study of cytomegalovirus exposure and HLA in healthy donors. This PCR relied on a set of 60 Vbeta primers and 13 Jbeta primers. Clones were read by immunoSEQ multiplex PCR, and TCRdb kept only the in-frame ones, dropping some. This repertoire shows about 130,000 clones, approximately 80% found once; its top ten account for under 2%. Sequenced sample: PBMCs. The origin of the receptors is a female donor in good health and CMV-seropositive.

This sequence joins TRBV6-1 and TRBJ2-7; a possible D gene is TRBD2 (6 bases). The CDR3 totals 15 residues. Germline loops: CDR1 MNHNS, CDR2 SASEGT. V gave up 1 base and J gave up 3 bases, with 13 bases separating them. The CDR3 DNA sequence: TGTGCCAGCAGTGAAGAAGCGGGTGGGCTCTACGAGCAGTACTTC. It is translated as CASSEEAGGLYEQYF.

V usage is TRBV28 and J usage is TRBJ2-1; 7 nucleotides agree with TRBD2. V shed 3 bases and J 10 bases; nucleotides not matched to a gene: 15. The CDR3 runs 16 residues. CDR1 and CDR2 from the germline V gene are MDHEN and SYDVKM. The CDR3 reads CASSFTPTAGGGEQFF. As DNA, the CDR3 is TGTGCCAGCAGTTTCACTCCGACGGCCGGGGGAGGGGAGCAGTTCTTC.

The chain employs TRBV28 and TRBJ1-1; the D is unclear. CDR3 length: 14 residues. Trimming removed 6 bases at V and 4 bases at J, with 15 bases between. Germline V gene data show CDR1 as MDHEN and CDR2 as SYDVKM. CDR3 in DNA: TGTGCCAGCAGGCTTGTTTCAAGGAGCACTGAAGCTTTCTTT. Protein product: CASRLVSRSTEAFF.

The J gene is TRBJ2-7, the V gene TRBV14, with 10 bases aligning to TRBD1. V trimming: 6 bases; J trimming: 6 bases; junction bases outside the gene matches: 14. The germline CDR1 and CDR2 sequences are SGHDN and FVKESK. The CDR3 contains 16 residues. DNA for the CDR3: TGTGCCAGCAGTCATCATTCGGACAGGGGGTTTCGCGAGCAGTACTTC. This sequence encodes CASSHHSDRGFREQYF.

V gene TRBV10-3 combines with J gene TRBJ1-2; possibly TRBD1 for D (5 bases). The V gene lost 3 bases and the J gene lost 8 bases, with 10 bases spanning the gap. The CDR3 is 12 amino acids. CDR1 is ENHRY, CDR2 SYGVKD, per germline. The CDR3 reads CAISDSGSGYTF. CDR3 nucleotide sequence: TGTGCCATCAGTGACTCAGGGTCAGGCTACACCTTC.

The chain combines TRBV5-4 with TRBJ2-7, with D tentatively TRBD2 (7 bases). This CDR3 is 15 amino acids long. Germline V CDR1 and CDR2: SGHNT, YYREEE (reference sequence). Trimming removed 4 bases at V and 7 bases at J, with 21 bases between. The CDR3 loop is CASSGGGSPLEEQYF. CDR3 coding DNA: TGTGCCAGCAGCGGCGGGGGCTCCCCGCTAGAGGAGCAGTACTTC.

This chain joins TRBV2 and TRBJ2-5; D might be TRBD2 (8 bases). The J call may be faulty, since TRBJ2-7 better matches the DNA end. Per the germline V gene, CDR1 is SNHLY and CDR2 is FYNNEI. CDR3 length equals 22 residues. The CDR3 DNA reads TGTGCCAGCATTGATAACCCTCAGGGGGTTGCGGGAGGTATTGGACCAGCCTACGAGCAGTACTTC. Its protein product is CASIDNPQGVAGGIGPAYEQYF.

In DNA form, the CDR3 reads TGCAGCGTTAGTCAGATGAACACCGGGGAGCTGTTTTTT. Translation: CSVSQMNTGELFF. This chain links TRBV29-1 with TRBJ2-2, with no clear D. V dropped 5 bases and J dropped 1 base, with 8 bases sitting between them. The CDR3 has 13 amino acids. CDR1 SQVTM and CDR2 ANQGSEA come from the germline V gene.

The rearrangement links TRBV6-1 to TRBJ2-2; a possible D gene is TRBD2 (5 bases). Germline lookup yields CDR1 MNHNS and CDR2 SASEGT. V was clipped by 6 bases and J by 1 base, with 9 bases between them. The CDR3 totals 14 residues. The CDR3 loop reads CASRGGGNTGELFF. The CDR3 coding sequence is TGTGCCAGCAGAGGAGGAGGGAACACCGGGGAGCTGTTTTTT.

The table lists this clone with a few counts. V is TRBV6-5 and J is TRBJ2-6, with D maybe TRBD1 (5 bases). Germline V gene sequence: CDR1 MNHEY, CDR2 SVGAGI. The CDR3 is 15 residues long. Trimming cost V 5 bases and J 0 bases, with 8 bases left between them. CDR3 sequence reads: CASSITGSGANVLTF. CDR3 nucleotides: TGTGCCAGCAGTATAACAGGCTCTGGGGCCAACGTCCTGACTTTC.

The CDR3 spells CASSLIISDGNYGYTF. The CDR3 DNA follows: TGTGCCAGCAGCTTAATAATCAGCGACGGTAACTATGGCTACACCTTC. The chain joins TRBV7-3 to TRBJ1-2; no definite D call. The germline V and J ends were trimmed by 1 base and 1 base, with 13 bases remaining between them. The germline V gene has CDR1 SGHTA and CDR2 FQGTGA. This CDR3 is built from 16 residues.

The V and J genes are TRBV6-5 and TRBJ2-7; TRBD1 matches 8 bases. Germline V gives CDR1 MNHEY, CDR2 SVGAGI. CDR3 size: 14 residues. After removal of 5 bases from V and 7 bases from J, the junction contained 10 bases not matched to a gene. The CDR3 nucleotides read TGTGCCAGCAGTATCCAGGGGGCGCTATCAGAGCAGTACTTC. This translates into CASSIQGALSEQYF.

J is TRBJ2-3 and V is TRBV2; possibly TRBD1 for D (5 bases). V gave up 0 bases and J gave up 2 bases, with 9 bases separating them. Germline V gene lookup returns CDR1 SNHLY and CDR2 FYNNEI. The CDR3 length is 15 residues. As DNA, the CDR3 is TGTGCCAGCAGTGAAGCGCGGACAAACACAGATACGCAGTATTTT. Protein product: CASSEARTNTDTQYF.

The rearrangement uses TRBV30 and TRBJ2-1; 13 bases fit TRBD2. Germline trimming cut 6 bases from V and 4 bases from J; bases unmatched to any gene: 9. The CDR3 consists of 16 residues. Germline-derived CDR1 and CDR2 are GTSNPN and SVGIG (reference sequence). CDR3 protein: CACLGLAGDTYNEQFF. CDR3 DNA sequence: TGTGCCTGCCTCGGACTAGCGGGAGATACGTACAATGAGCAGTTCTTC. Combining the CDR3 with reference TRBV30 and TRBJ2-1 gives the whole variable domain SQTIHQWPATLVQPVGSPLSLECTVEGTSNPNLYWYRQAAGRGLQLLFYSVGIGQISSEVPQNLSASRPQDRQFILSSKKLLLSDSGFYLCACLGLAGDTYNEQFFGPGTRLTVL.

The rearrangement uses TRBV5-4 and TRBJ2-5; 9 nucleotides align to TRBD2. This CDR3 has 17 residues. The ends lost 4 bases at V and 0 bases at J; junction bases unmatched: 10. The germline V gene encodes CDR1 SGHNT and CDR2 YYREEE (reference sequence). CDR3 sequence (DNA): TGTGCCAGCAGCCCGTACGCGGGAGGGGAGTACCAAGAGACCCAGTACTTC. This sequence encodes CASSPYAGGEYQETQYF.

This clone has a single count. CDR3 bases: TGTGCCAGCAAGGAGCCTAACACCGGGGAGCTGTTTTTT. It encodes CASKEPNTGELFF. The genes are TRBV5-4 and TRBJ2-2; D remains unclear. Between the trimmed V and J ends, which lost 6 bases and 2 bases, there was a span of 8 bases. The CDR3 spans 13 residues. Looked up from germline, CDR1 is SGHNT and CDR2 is YYREEE (reference sequence).

The chain couples TRBV6-6 to TRBJ2-6, with a possible D match to TRBD2 (5 bases). Trimming cost V 0 bases and J 4 bases, with 10 bases left between them. The CDR3 is 16 amino acids. Germline CDR1 reads MNHNY; CDR2 reads SVGAGI (reference sequence). Here the CDR3 DNA reads TGTGCCAGCAGTTACTCCGGAGGTTCCGGGGCCAACGTCCTGACTTTC. This encodes CASSYSGGSGANVLTF.

J is TRBJ2-7 and V is TRBV29-1, with 11 bases aligning to TRBD1. CDR3 length: 14 amino acids. V dropped 7 bases and J dropped 0; count of bases not matched to a gene: 5. In germline, CDR1 is SQVTM, CDR2 ANQGSEA. The CDR3 nucleotides are TGCAGCGGAGGGGACAGGGGGAGCTCCTACGAGCAGTACTTC. Its protein is CSGGDRGSSYEQYF.

This rearrangement joins TRBV1 to TRBJ2-7; the listed D gene, TRBD2, was not tested against the DNA. TRBV1 is deemed a pseudogene. The CDR3 covers 12 residues. CDR3 amino acids: CTSSQDGGEQYF. DNA of the CDR3: TGCACCAGCAGCCAAGACGGCGGCGAGCAGTACTTC.

The J gene is TRBJ1-1, the V gene TRBV10-3, with 9 bases aligning to TRBD1. Germline V lookup: CDR1 ENHRY, CDR2 SYGVKD. The CDR3 runs to 19 residues. The trim removed 5 bases at V and 5 bases at J, leaving 21 bases unmatched. CDR3 sequence: CAISLNHRGRRGGGTEAFF. In nucleotides, the CDR3 is TGTGCCATCAGTTTAAATCACAGGGGGCGGAGGGGAGGAGGAACTGAAGCTTTCTTT.

The rearrangement uses TRBV27 and TRBJ2-1, with TRBD1 identical over 9 bases. The CDR3 sequence is 15 residues long. The germline gives CDR1 MNHEY, CDR2 SMNVEV (reference sequence). Losses at the gene ends were 5 bases for V and 3 bases for J; bases not matched to a gene: 5. The CDR3 loop is CASSPWTGVYNEQFF. The CDR3, as DNA: TGTGCCAGCAGTCCATGGACAGGGGTCTACAATGAGCAGTTCTTC.

V and J are TRBV30 and TRBJ2-5; 10 bases map to TRBD1. CDR1 is GTSNPN, CDR2 SVGIG, per germline (reference sequence). V dropped 7 bases and J dropped 7; count of bases not matched to a gene: 6. The length of the CDR3 is 12 residues. The CDR3 bases are TGTGCCTACACGGACAGGGGGGGGACCCAGTACTTC. Translation: CAYTDRGGTQYF.